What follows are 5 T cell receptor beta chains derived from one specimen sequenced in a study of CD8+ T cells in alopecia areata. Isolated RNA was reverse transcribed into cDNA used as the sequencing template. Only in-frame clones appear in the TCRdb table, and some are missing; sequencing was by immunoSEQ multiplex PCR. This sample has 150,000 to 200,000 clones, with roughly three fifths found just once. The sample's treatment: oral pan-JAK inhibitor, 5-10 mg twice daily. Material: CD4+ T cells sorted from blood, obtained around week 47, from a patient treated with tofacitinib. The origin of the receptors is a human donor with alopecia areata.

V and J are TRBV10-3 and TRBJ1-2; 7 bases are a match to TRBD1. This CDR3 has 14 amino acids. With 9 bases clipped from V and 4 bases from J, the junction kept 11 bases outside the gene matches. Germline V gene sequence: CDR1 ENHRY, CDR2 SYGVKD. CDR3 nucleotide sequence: TGTGCCATTTGGGACCCCAGGGGGACCTATGGCTACACCTTC. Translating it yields CAIWDPRGTYGYTF.

The CDR3 DNA is TGCAGTGCTAGATGGGGGGACGAGCAGTACTTC. Translated, it gives CSARWGDEQYF. The chain uses TRBV20-1 and TRBJ2-7, with D perhaps matching TRBD2 (6 bases). The CDR3 has 11 amino acids. The germline CDR1 and CDR2 sequences are DFQATT and SNEGSKA (reference sequence). The V end was cut by 2 bases, the J end by 5 bases, with 7 bases between.

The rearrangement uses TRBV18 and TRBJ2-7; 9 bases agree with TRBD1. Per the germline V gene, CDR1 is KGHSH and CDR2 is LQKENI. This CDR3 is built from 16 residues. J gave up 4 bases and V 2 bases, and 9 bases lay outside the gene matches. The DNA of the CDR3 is TGTGCCAGCTCACCAGGGGCGGGACAGGGCCCATACGAGCAGTACTTC. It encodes CASSPGAGQGPYEQYF.

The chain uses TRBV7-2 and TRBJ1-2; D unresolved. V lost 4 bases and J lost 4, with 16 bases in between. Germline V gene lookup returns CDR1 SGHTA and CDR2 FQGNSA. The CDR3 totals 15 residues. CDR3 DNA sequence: TGTGCCAGCAGCTACGTAGCGGACGGCGGCTATGGCTACACCTTC. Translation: CASSYVADGGYGYTF.

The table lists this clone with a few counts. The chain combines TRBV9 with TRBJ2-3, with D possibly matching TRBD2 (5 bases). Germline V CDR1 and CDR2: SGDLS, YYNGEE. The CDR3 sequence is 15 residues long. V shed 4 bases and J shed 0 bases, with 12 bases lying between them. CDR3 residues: CASSSVRGSTDTQYF. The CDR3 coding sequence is TGTGCCAGCAGCTCCGTTCGGGGTAGCACAGATACGCAGTATTTT.